What follows is one T cell receptor beta chain and its context. The CDR3 is 18 amino acids. This entry is derived from a study of blood T cell repertoires in COVID-19. Study-level background: Nucleic acid was either cDNA or gDNA, and it came from T cells, B-cell-depleted T cells, or PBMCs.

Authors' processing steps: Amplification of reference gene primers was used by the study to estimate nucleated cell counts. Sequencing was performed with immunoSEQ multiplex PCR; in TCRdb, only in-frame clones are kept and a portion is missing. That table supplies the V and J calls and clone size; D and trimming were determined from the DNA. Here the sample spans 90,000 to 130,000 clones, 76% being singletons. The V call is TRBV1, the J call TRBJ2-4; the DNA was not compared with TRBD1, the D call given in the table. TRBV1 is a documented pseudogene. The source of this sequence is a woman aged 80 or over with acute or convalescent COVID-19. Input material: peripheral blood. CDR3 sequence reads: CTSSQPGGTTQAKNIQYF. The CDR3 coding sequence is TGCACCAGCAGCCAACCAGGGGGAACGACCCAAGCCAAAAACATTCAGTACTTC.